What follows are 5 T cell receptor beta chains derived from one specimen sequenced in a study of blood T cells in healthy people across ages. A sample-barcoded 5' primer and a J-beta primer mix were used in a second PCR of about 7 to 12 cycles. TCRdb passed the 5' RACE reads through MiXCR, listing each CDR3 protein once. The table lists roughly 900,000 distinct CDR3 sequences, around 48% of them singletons. Sequenced sample: blood. Source of these receptors: a man under 40 in good health.

This chain links TRBV7-2 with TRBJ2-4; 9 bases match TRBD2. The CDR3 spans 20 residues. Trimming removed 1 base from V and 1 base from J; junction bases left unmatched: 14. Germline CDR1 and CDR2: SGHTA and FQGNSA. The CDR3 nucleotides are TGTGCCAGCAGCTTAGTACCCGGCGGGGGGGCAAAAGGGGCCAAAAACATTCAGTACTTC. It translates to CASSLVPGGGAKGAKNIQYF. Full variable domain (missing parts from reference TRBV7-2 and TRBJ2-4): GAGVSQSPSNKVTEKGKDVELRCDPISGHTALYWYRQSLGQGLEFLIYFQGNSAPDKSGLPSDRFSAERTGGSVSTLTIQRTQQEDSAVYLCASSLVPGGGAKGAKNIQYFGAGTRLSVL.

This clonotype was picked up a small number of times. This chain connects TRBV6-1 to TRBJ2-4; unclear D gene. Per the germline V gene, CDR1 is MNHNS and CDR2 is SASEGT. Trimming stripped 2 bases from V and 6 bases from J, with 11 bases between. This CDR3 contains 14 residues. CDR3 sequence: CASSETVIINIQYF. For the CDR3, the DNA is TGTGCCAGCAGTGAAACGGTGATAATAAACATTCAGTACTTC.

The rearrangement joins TRBV3-1 to TRBJ2-3; D might be TRBD2 (6 bases). V was pared by 4 bases and J by 0 bases, with 14 bases between. Germline loops: CDR1 LGHDT, CDR2 YNNKEL (reference sequence). The CDR3 is made up of 16 amino acids. CDR3 protein: CASSLLRGKSTDTQYF. For the CDR3, the DNA is TGTGCCAGCAGCCTCCTCCGCGGGAAAAGCACAGATACGCAGTATTTT.

The V and J genes are TRBV12-3 or TRBV12-4 and TRBJ1-6, with no clear D. This CDR3 contains 15 residues. The V gene lost 3 bases and the J gene lost 6 bases, with 12 bases spanning the gap. This CDR3 is CASSLVSVPNSPLHF. The CDR3 region has the DNA TGTGCCAGCAGTTTGGTTTCGGTACCTAATTCACCCCTCCACTTT.

This clonotype showed up just a few times. The rearrangement uses TRBV15 and TRBJ2-7; possible D gene TRBD1, 6 bases. The germline V and J ends were trimmed by 5 bases and 0 bases, with 17 bases remaining between them. Looked up from germline, CDR1 is LNHNV and CDR2 is YYDKDF (reference sequence). The CDR3 has 16 residues. For the CDR3, the DNA is TGTGCCACCAGCCAAGGACTCGACAGGAGCTCCTACGAGCAGTACTTC. It specifies CATSQGLDRSSYEQYF.